The clone carrying this T cell receptor (beta chain) came up a few times. This specimen comes from a study of blood T cell repertoires in COVID-19. The table came from immunoSEQ multiplex PCR; TCRdb's copy has only in-frame clones and leaves some out. The sample has roughly 180,000 clones; about nine tenths are singletons. Donors of Cohort 3 who recovered were those that had two negative PCRs, clearance, or symptom resolution. Germline lookup yields CDR1 SGHNT and CDR2 YENEEA. The CDR3 consists of 15 residues. V was pared by 3 bases and J by 5 bases, with 4 bases of the junction left unmatched. Sequenced input: PBMCs or T cells enriched from blood (not recorded which). The chain combines TRBV11-3 with TRBJ2-1; 10 bases agree with TRBD2. This TCR was recovered from a young woman who had recovered from COVID-19. The CDR3 DNA reads as TGTGCCAGCAGCTTGGGGACTAGCGCACACAATGAGCAGTTCTTC. Its protein product is CASSLGTSAHNEQFF.